This T cell receptor beta chain was identified in a study of T cell responses to AZD1222 COVID-19 vaccine. Regarding the study as a whole: At baseline, seropositivity was found in only a handful of AZD1222 recipients. It should be noted that donors were predominantly white British and more often female, and clonal diversity was possibly underestimated. Sampling captured repertoires only after the peak T cell response. Spike-specific TCR repertoires showed rising breadth and depth after two AZD1222 doses.

The germline V gene encodes CDR1 SGHVS and CDR2 FQNEAQ. V lost 5 bases, J lost 0 bases, and 13 bases lay in between. The CDR3 has 15 residues. Sequencing was performed with immunoSEQ multiplex PCR; in TCRdb, only in-frame clones are kept and a portion is missing. Of some 89,000 clones listed, 85% to 90% are singletons. Notes on this clone: Its antigen is as yet unknown.

The TCR originated in an adult in good health. This specimen was peripheral blood, taken on day 0 of MenACWY control vaccination. V gene TRBV7-8 combines with J gene TRBJ1-1; no definite D call. The CDR3 sequence is CASSPLTLMNTEAFF. The CDR3 DNA sequence: TGTGCCAGCAGCCCTCTGACTCTGATGAACACTGAAGCTTTCTTT.